This T cell receptor beta chain was retrieved from a study of CD8+CD57+ T cells in acquired aplastic anemia. About the research overall: Average DNA yield from sorted CD4+ and CD8+ cells was roughly 3.1 ug.

Study-level points and caveats: For CD8+ Simpson's diversity, patients and controls showed no significant difference. Patients and controls shared over 25 CD8+ CDR3 sequences, which appeared highly expressed in patients and within their immunodominant clones.

CDR1 and CDR2 from the germline V gene are DFQATT and SNEGSKA (reference sequence). V lost 0 bases and J lost 1, with 7 bases in between. The CDR3 is 15 amino acids. This clonotype was seen at least ten times. Its antigen is as yet unknown. For CDR3 and TCR beta VDJ profiling, genomic DNA was the template used. TCRdb reanalysed the reads using MiXCR and keeps one entry per CDR3 protein. The sample has roughly 300,000 distinct CDR3 sequences, around three fifths seen once; the top ten hold 8%. The origin of this receptor is a human donor with severe aplastic anemia or a healthy control (not recorded which). The J gene is TRBJ2-6, the V gene TRBV20-1, with D uncertain. The sample was sorted CD4+, CD8+, or CD8+CD57+ T cells (not recorded which) from PBMCs. CDR3 in amino acids: CSARESRSGANVLTF. CDR3 nucleotide sequence: TGCAGTGCTAGAGAGTCCCGATCTGGGGCCAACGTCCTGACTTTC.